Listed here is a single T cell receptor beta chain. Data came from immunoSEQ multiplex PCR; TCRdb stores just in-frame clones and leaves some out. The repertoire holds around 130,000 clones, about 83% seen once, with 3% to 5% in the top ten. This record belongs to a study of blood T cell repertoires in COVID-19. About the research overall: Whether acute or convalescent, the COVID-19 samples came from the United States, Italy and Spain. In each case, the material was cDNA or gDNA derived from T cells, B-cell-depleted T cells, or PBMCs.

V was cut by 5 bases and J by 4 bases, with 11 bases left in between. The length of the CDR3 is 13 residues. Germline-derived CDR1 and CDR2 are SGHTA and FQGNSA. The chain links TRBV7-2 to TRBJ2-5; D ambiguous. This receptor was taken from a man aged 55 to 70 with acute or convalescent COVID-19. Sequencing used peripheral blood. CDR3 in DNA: TGTGCCAGCAGCCCCCCCCCTCGAGAGACCCAGTACTTC. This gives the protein CASSPPPRETQYF.